Shown below are 16 T cell receptor beta chains from a single sample sequenced in a study of blood T cell repertoires in COVID-19. Sequencing was performed with immunoSEQ multiplex PCR; in TCRdb, only in-frame clones are kept and a portion is missing. The repertoire holds approximately 70,000 clones, with 91% as singletons. Specimen: peripheral blood. Receptors originate from a human donor in a cohort sampled during active COVID-19.

The chain couples TRBV6-5 to TRBJ2-7; perhaps TRBD1 as D (5 bases). The germline V and J ends were trimmed by 3 bases and 2 bases, with 14 bases remaining between them. Per the germline V gene, CDR1 is MNHEY and CDR2 is SVGAGI. CDR3 length: 15 residues. The CDR3 DNA sequence: TGTGCCAGCAGTTATGGCGCCAGGGCCACCTACGAGCAGTACTTC. This gives the protein CASSYGARATYEQYF.

V and J are TRBV21-1 and TRBJ1-3. TRBV21-1 is an annotated pseudogene. This CDR3 is 16 amino acids long. The chain's CDR3 is CASSKHSGNSGNTIYF. CDR3 coding DNA: TGTGCCAGCAGCAAACACAGCGGAAACTCTGGAAACACCATATATTTT.

The genes are TRBV9 and TRBJ1-2, with D unclear. Trimming shortened V by 0 bases and J by 0 bases, and 21 bases separated the two germline ends. The CDR3 covers 19 residues. Germline V CDR1 and CDR2: SGDLS, YYNGEE. The CDR3 DNA is TGTGCCAGCAGCGTAGGAATGTCCGGGGTCTCCCCCGCTAACTATGGCTACACCTTC. Residues: CASSVGMSGVSPANYGYTF.

The chain is built from TRBV5-6 and TRBJ1-2; perhaps TRBD1 as D (5 bases). V gave up 3 bases and J gave up 4 bases, with 13 bases separating them. The CDR3 runs 14 residues. The germline CDR1 and CDR2 sequences are SGHDT and YYEEEE. CDR3 sequence: CASSSGGGGYGYTF. The CDR3 coding sequence is TGTGCCAGCAGCTCCGGTGGGGGGGGCTATGGCTACACCTTC.

The chain recombines TRBV30 with TRBJ1-4; 12 positions match TRBD1. From germline, CDR1 is GTSNPN and CDR2 SVGIG (reference sequence). Trimming at V came to 0 bases and at J to 11 bases, leaving 7 bases not matched to a gene. CDR3 length: 15 amino acids. CDR3 region: CAWSVGQGAIPKLFF. The DNA of the CDR3 is TGTGCCTGGAGTGTGGGACAGGGGGCGATCCCTAAACTGTTTTTT.

The gene calls are TRBV30 and TRBJ2-7; 9 bases fit TRBD1. Germline V gene lookup returns CDR1 GTSNPN and CDR2 SVGIG (reference sequence). This CDR3 is built from 13 residues. The ends lost 4 bases at V and 2 bases at J; junction bases unmatched: 3. In DNA form, the CDR3 reads TGTGCCTGGACCCGGGACAGGGCCTACGAGCAGTACTTC. It is translated as CAWTRDRAYEQYF.

V and J are TRBV5-1 and TRBJ1-1; D is ambiguous. Trimming took off 2 bases at V and 6 bases at J, with 14 bases between the two ends. Germline CDR1 is SGHRS and CDR2 is YFSETQ. The CDR3 totals 14 residues. In nucleotides, the CDR3 is TGCGCCAGCAGCTTAGCCCGGGAGGGCGCTGAAGCTTTCTTT. Translation gives CASSLAREGAEAFF.

The rearrangement uses TRBV7-9 and TRBJ1-2, with D possibly being TRBD1 (6 bases). The germline gives CDR1 SEHNR, CDR2 FQNEAQ (reference sequence). V dropped 1 base and J dropped 6 bases, with 15 bases sitting between them. The CDR3 extends over 15 amino acids. Written as DNA, the CDR3 is TGTGCCAGCAGCTTAGGGGCGACAGGACCGAATGGCTACACCTTC. Amino acid sequence: CASSLGATGPNGYTF.

The rearrangement joins TRBV11-2 to TRBJ2-7, with 10 bases lining up with TRBD1. In germline, CDR1 is SGHAT, CDR2 FQNNGV. The CDR3 sequence is 18 residues long. Losses at the gene ends were 1 base for V and 3 bases for J; bases not matched to a gene: 12. CDR3 sequence: CASSLAAFRTGGHYEQYF. In nucleotides, the CDR3 is TGTGCCAGCAGCTTAGCTGCCTTTCGGACAGGGGGTCACTACGAGCAGTACTTC.

The chain carries TRBV5-6 and TRBJ1-1, with D possibly matching TRBD1 (5 bases). The CDR3 runs 15 residues. From germline, CDR1 is SGHDT and CDR2 YYEEEE. V was cut by 6 bases and J by 4 bases, with 19 bases left in between. CDR3 in amino acids: CASTPRAPMSTEAFF. As DNA, the CDR3 is TGTGCCAGCACCCCCAGGGCTCCTATGAGCACTGAAGCTTTCTTT.

The chain links TRBV9 to TRBJ2-3; D is unclear. Germline CDR1 SGDLS, CDR2 YYNGEE. The V end was cut by 3 bases, the J end by 0 bases, with 5 bases between. CDR3 length equals 13 residues. The CDR3 nucleotides are TGTGCCAGCAGCGCCGTGAGCACAGATACGCAGTATTTT. Translating it yields CASSAVSTDTQYF. Filled out from reference TRBV9 and TRBJ2-3, the complete variable domain reads DSGVTQTPKHLITATGQRVTLRCSPRSGDLSVYWYQQSLDQGLQFLIQYYNGEERAKGNILERFSAQQFPDLHSELNLSSLELGDSALYFCASSAVSTDTQYFGPGTRLTVL.

This rearrangement joins TRBV27 to TRBJ1-1, with D possibly matching TRBD1 (6 bases). This CDR3 is built from 15 residues. Trimming took off 5 bases at V and 3 bases at J, with 16 bases between the two ends. Germline loops: CDR1 MNHEY, CDR2 SMNVEV (reference sequence). CDR3 region: CASSTRQGLDTEAFF. The CDR3 region has the DNA TGTGCCAGCAGTACCCGCCAGGGGTTGGACACTGAAGCTTTCTTT.

The chain carries TRBV23-1 and TRBJ1-5, with 7 positions matching TRBD1. TRBV23-1 is classed as an ORF, of uncertain function. CDR3 size: 18 residues. Trimming took 3 bases from V and 0 from J; bases not matched to a gene: 11. This chain's CDR3 is CASSHHPGQDNSNQPQHF. CDR3 DNA: TGCGCCAGCAGTCACCACCCCGGACAGGATAATAGCAATCAGCCCCAGCATTTT.

The V call is TRBV12-3 or TRBV12-4, the J call TRBJ2-7, with D tentatively TRBD2 (5 bases). The CDR3 loop spans 13 amino acids. Trimming left V 2 bases short and J 4 bases short, with 9 bases between. The DNA for the CDR3 is TGTGCCAGCAGTTTACACCGGAGGTACGAGCAGTACTTC. This encodes CASSLHRRYEQYF.

V gene TRBV6-5 combines with J gene TRBJ1-2; D might be TRBD1 (5 bases). The V and J ends lost 8 bases and 5 bases respectively, with 15 bases between them. The CDR3 sequence is 13 residues long. From germline, CDR1 is MNHEY and CDR2 SVGAGI. The CDR3 DNA reads TGTGCCAGCCGGACGGGGGTTCGGTATGGCTACACCTTC. As protein: CASRTGVRYGYTF.

The rearrangement joins TRBV6-7 to TRBJ1-5, with D perhaps matching TRBD1 (6 bases). TRBV6-7 is an ORF, and what it does is uncertain. The V gene lost 6 bases and the J gene lost 2 bases, with 14 bases spanning the gap. The CDR3 consists of 15 residues. Written as DNA, the CDR3 is TGTGCCAGCAGGGACACTCGACAGGGCAATCAGCCCCAGCATTTT. Translating gives CASRDTRQGNQPQHF.